Sequencing of this T cell receptor (beta chain) was carried out in a study of identical twins. Study-level points and caveats: Excess sharing between twins was weaker in beta out-of-frame sequences. Zero-insertion analyses might be partly confounded by invariant T cells like MAIT and iNKT.

Comments on this clonotype: Its antigen is undetermined.

MiXCR, run by TCRdb on the 5' RACE reads, gives a single entry per CDR3 protein. This sample has 200,000 to 250,000 distinct CDR3 sequences, with 5.5% to 7% found just once. The V gene lost 4 bases and the J gene lost 0 bases, with 7 bases spanning the gap. The CDR3 consists of 14 residues. The germline V gene has CDR1 KGHSH and CDR2 LQKENI. Healthy Caucasians provided all donations. The data also belong to a second study, concerning yellow fever vaccine responses in identical twins. That study reports: Convergence reportedly seemed to mark part of the twins' vaccine T cell response, with personalization marking the rest.

The chain employs TRBV18 and TRBJ2-1; D unresolved. The material sequenced was memory (CD45RO+) T cells sorted from blood. This clonotype was sampled from a woman aged 18-29 years in good health. The chain's CDR3 is CASSQWSSYNEQFF. The CDR3 DNA reads TGTGCCAGCTCACAGTGGAGCTCCTACAATGAGCAGTTCTTC.